One and the same sample provided the 26 T cell receptor beta chains below, sequenced in a study of T cell changes during pregnancy in multiple sclerosis. The assay was immunoSEQ multiplex PCR, and TCRdb's table has in-frame clones only and misses some. The sample yields around 25,000 clones, around 90% seen once. The sample in question was CD8+ T cells from peripheral blood mononuclear cells, obtained in the third trimester of pregnancy. The receptors were gathered from a female donor in good health, enrolled as a control in a pregnancy study.

The V call is TRBV5-8, the J call TRBJ1-2, with D possibly matching TRBD1 (5 bases). The CDR3 contains 13 residues. Trimming took 4 bases from V and 4 from J, leaving 11 bases between them. The germline V gene encodes CDR1 SGHTS and CDR2 YDEGEE. This chain's CDR3 is CASSPRVSYGYTF. The CDR3 bases are TGTGCCAGCAGCCCCAGGGTGTCCTATGGCTACACCTTC.

Details on this clone: Other DNA sequences in the same sample also yield this CDR3. The gene calls are TRBV9 and TRBJ1-2, with a tentative D call TRBD1 (6 bases). In germline, CDR1 is SGDLS, CDR2 YYNGEE. The CDR3 consists of 14 residues. Deletions cut 0 bases from V and 1 base from J, with 7 bases between. Here the CDR3 DNA reads TGTGCCAGCAGCGTAGGAGGGGGTAACTATGGCTACACCTTC. This translates into CASSVGGGNYGYTF.

The chain couples TRBV2 to TRBJ2-5; weak D call: TRBD2 (7 bases). Trimming pared 6 bases from V and 2 bases from J, leaving 16 bases between. The CDR3 covers 15 residues. Germline CDR1 reads SNHLY; CDR2 reads FYNNEI. Written as DNA, the CDR3 is TGTGCCAGCAGCCCGACTAGGGGGGGGCAAGAGACCCAGTACTTC. Translated, it gives CASSPTRGGQETQYF.

The rearrangement joins TRBV7-3 to TRBJ2-1; 7 positions agree with TRBD2. CDR1 SGHTA and CDR2 FQGTGA come from the germline V gene. The V gene end was trimmed by 3 bases and the J gene end by 1 base; junction bases not matched to a gene: 3. The CDR3 runs to 15 residues. CDR3 in DNA: TGTGCCAGCAGCTTGGGGGGGGAATCCTACAATGAGCAGTTCTTC. This gives the protein CASSLGGESYNEQFF.

The V call is TRBV7-9, the J call TRBJ1-5; D is undetermined. The CDR3 length is 13 residues. The germline CDR1 and CDR2 sequences are SEHNR and FQNEAQ (reference sequence). V lost 2 bases and J lost 2, with 4 bases in between. The CDR3, as DNA: TGTGCCAGCAGCTTACCAGGCAATCAGCCCCAGCATTTT. This translates into CASSLPGNQPQHF.

The chain carries TRBV5-1 and TRBJ2-7, with 11 bases fitting TRBD1. V lost 4 bases to trimming and J lost 3 bases; unmatched junction nucleotides: 3. Germline V gives CDR1 SGHRS, CDR2 YFSETQ. This CDR3 comprises 14 residues. CDR3 sequence (DNA): TGCGCCAGCAGCCTCGGGACAGGGGGCTACGAGCAGTACTTC. The encoded protein is CASSLGTGGYEQYF.

This clone is labeled as medium-sized (0.01 to 0.1%). The chain combines TRBV27 with TRBJ1-5, with D hard to call. This CDR3 region has 17 residues. Germline V lookup: CDR1 MNHEY, CDR2 SMNVEV (reference sequence). The ends were cut back, 3 bases at V and 6 bases at J, with 21 bases in the middle. CDR3 protein: CASSLFGTVPFSQPQHF. Written as DNA, the CDR3 is TGTGCCAGCAGTTTGTTCGGAACAGTCCCTTTTAGTCAGCCCCAGCATTTT.

The chain combines TRBV2 with TRBJ2-5, with D perhaps matching TRBD2 (6 bases). The CDR3 has 17 amino acids. Germline V CDR1 and CDR2: SNHLY, FYNNEI. V lost 0 bases and J 2 bases, leaving 16 bases between the germline ends. The CDR3 spells CASSEADPAGPQETQYF. Here the CDR3 DNA reads TGTGCCAGCAGTGAAGCTGATCCAGCGGGTCCACAAGAGACCCAGTACTTC.

This clone was seen a few times. CDR3 nucleotide sequence: TGTGCCAGCAGCCATAGAGGGCTAGCGGGAAGCTACAATGAGCAGTTCTTC. This encodes CASSHRGLAGSYNEQFF. The rearrangement joins TRBV14 to TRBJ2-1; TRBD2 aligns across 9 bases. The V gene end was trimmed by 3 bases and the J gene end by 3 bases; junction bases not matched to a gene: 9. CDR1 and CDR2 (germline): SGHDN, FVKESK. The CDR3 contains 17 residues.

This sequence joins TRBV6-5 and TRBJ1-2; 8 positions agree with TRBD1. J gave up 7 bases and V 0 bases, and 4 bases lay outside the gene matches. The CDR3 consists of 14 residues. Germline CDR1 reads MNHEY; CDR2 reads SVGAGI. The CDR3 loop reads CASSYSEDRAGYTF. The DNA of the CDR3 is TGTGCCAGCAGTTACTCTGAGGACAGGGCTGGCTACACCTTC.

This chain connects TRBV5-6 to TRBJ1-3; 7 bases are shared with TRBD1. From germline, CDR1 is SGHDT and CDR2 YYEEEE. V lost 6 bases, J lost 4 bases, and 13 bases stayed unmatched. The CDR3 totals 16 residues. The CDR3: CASNQLGGAVGNTIYF. CDR3 bases: TGTGCCAGCAACCAACTAGGGGGCGCGGTAGGAAACACCATATATTTT.

The chain has TRBV23-1 and TRBJ1-5, with a possible D match to TRBD1 (6 bases). TRBV23-1 is placed among ORFs of uncertain function. V was cut by 7 bases and J by 4 bases, with 14 bases left in between. This CDR3 has 14 residues. The CDR3 is CASKKTGQNQPQHF. The CDR3 DNA is TGCGCCAGCAAAAAGACAGGACAGAATCAGCCCCAGCATTTT.

This chain uses TRBV7-6 with TRBJ1-2; D is perhaps TRBD1 (6 bases). Germline V gene data show CDR1 as SGHVS and CDR2 as FNYEAQ. The V gene lost 1 base and the J gene lost 4 bases, with 10 bases spanning the gap. CDR3 length equals 14 residues. The DNA of the CDR3 is TGTGCCAGCAGCTTAGGAGGGGGTTCCTATGGCTACACCTTC. Its protein is CASSLGGGSYGYTF.

This clone was seen only once. The V gene is TRBV7-6, the J gene TRBJ2-1, with 9 bases that match TRBD2. V was clipped by 4 bases and J by 2 bases; unmatched bases: 3. The CDR3 is 15 amino acids. Germline V gives CDR1 SGHVS, CDR2 FNYEAQ. The CDR3: CASSYSGSPYNEQFF. For the CDR3, the DNA is TGTGCCAGCAGCTATAGCGGGAGCCCCTACAATGAGCAGTTCTTC.

This clone was recorded only once. The chain links TRBV19 to TRBJ2-5; 8 nucleotides line up with TRBD2. The V and J ends lost 3 bases and 5 bases, in that order; junction bases with no gene match: 11. Germline V gene lookup returns CDR1 LNHDA and CDR2 SQIVND (reference sequence). This CDR3 spans 16 amino acids. This CDR3 is CASSISRGGPMETQYF. CDR3 nucleotides: TGTGCCAGTAGTATCAGCCGCGGGGGGCCCATGGAGACCCAGTACTTC.

This clone was seen a few times. The rearrangement uses TRBV27 and TRBJ2-1; 8 bases are a match to TRBD2. CDR1 MNHEY and CDR2 SMNVEV come from the germline V gene (reference sequence). The CDR3 runs to 13 residues. Trimming cost V 2 bases and J 9 bases; bases outside gene matches: 3. CDR3 bases: TGTGCCAGCAGTTTAAGGCTAGCGGGTGAGCAGTTCTTC. This translates into CASSLRLAGEQFF.

About this clone itself: This sample also contains other DNA sequences that code for the same CDR3. The chain recombines TRBV9 with TRBJ1-4; TRBD1 is a possible D gene (6 bases). The germline CDR1 and CDR2 sequences are SGDLS and YYNGEE. V lost 1 base and J 3 bases, leaving 10 bases between the germline ends. The CDR3 contains 15 residues. The chain's CDR3 is CASSVSGGSNEKLFF. In DNA, the CDR3 is TGTGCCAGCAGCGTATCTGGGGGCTCTAATGAAAAACTGTTTTTT.

The genes are TRBV7-8 and TRBJ1-1; 9 nucleotides match TRBD1. The CDR3 has 15 residues. Per the germline V gene, CDR1 is SGHVS and CDR2 is FQNEAQ. V shed 4 bases and J 6 bases; nucleotides not matched to a gene: 9. CDR3: CASSSTPGQGAEAFF. CDR3 DNA sequence: TGTGCCAGCAGCTCGACACCGGGACAGGGCGCTGAAGCTTTCTTT.

This rearrangement joins TRBV6-1 to TRBJ1-1; TRBD1 might be the D (5 bases). V was shortened by 4 bases and J by 5 bases, with 11 bases between the two germline ends. The CDR3 length is 13 residues. CDR1 is MNHNS, CDR2 SASEGT, per germline. CDR3 nucleotides: TGTGCCAGCAGTGTTGGGGCACGGACTGAAGCTTTCTTT. The encoded protein is CASSVGARTEAFF.

The J gene is TRBJ1-1, the V gene TRBV19; 9 bases match TRBD1. Germline lookup yields CDR1 LNHDA and CDR2 SQIVND (reference sequence). CDR3 size: 14 residues. Losses at the gene ends were 7 bases for V and 4 bases for J; bases not matched to a gene: 7. The CDR3 coding sequence is TGTGCCAGTAATCCCGGGACAGGGATCACTGAAGCTTTCTTT. Protein: CASNPGTGITEAFF.

The V and J genes are TRBV14 and TRBJ2-5; D is undetermined. Germline assignment: CDR1 SGHDN and CDR2 FVKESK. V was shortened by 4 bases and J by 5 bases, with 8 bases between the two germline ends. The CDR3 contains 12 residues. The CDR3 bases are TGTGCCAGCAGCCCGGGTTGGGAGACCCAGTACTTC. Protein: CASSPGWETQYF.

The V gene is TRBV9, the J gene TRBJ1-1; D may be TRBD1 (6 bases). CDR3 length: 14 amino acids. Germline CDR1 is SGDLS and CDR2 is YYNGEE. The V end was cut by 4 bases, the J end by 0 bases, with 10 bases between. CDR3: CASSLRGLNTEAFF. CDR3 DNA sequence: TGTGCCAGCAGCCTCAGGGGACTGAACACTGAAGCTTTCTTT.

The chain carries TRBV28 and TRBJ2-7; possibly TRBD2 for D (5 bases). CDR3 length equals 15 residues. V lost 7 bases and J lost 2, with 18 bases in between. The germline CDR1 and CDR2 sequences are MDHEN and SYDVKM. The CDR3 region has the DNA TGTGCCAGCACCACCCCCTCGGTGCGGGCCTACGAGCAGTACTTC. This gives the protein CASTTPSVRAYEQYF.

The V and J genes are TRBV9 and TRBJ2-1, with 8 bases matching TRBD1. With 7 bases clipped from V and 9 bases from J, the junction kept 15 bases outside the gene matches. From germline, CDR1 is SGDLS and CDR2 YYNGEE. The CDR3 spans 15 residues. The CDR3 loop reads CASAPRDSTGGEQFF. CDR3 coding DNA: TGTGCCAGCGCACCCCGGGACTCCACAGGGGGTGAGCAGTTCTTC.

The V gene is TRBV6-5, the J gene TRBJ1-4; D may be TRBD1 (6 bases). Trimming cost V 4 bases and J 3 bases, with 15 bases left between them. Germline lookup yields CDR1 MNHEY and CDR2 SVGAGI. CDR3 length: 16 amino acids. The CDR3 sequence is CASSLGIGQPNEKLFF. For the CDR3, the DNA is TGTGCCAGCAGTTTAGGAATTGGACAGCCTAATGAAAAACTGTTTTTT.

The chain links TRBV6-1 to TRBJ2-7; 10 bases fit TRBD1. The germline V gene encodes CDR1 MNHNS and CDR2 SASEGT. Germline trimming cut 1 base from V and 0 bases from J; bases unmatched to any gene: 0. The length of the CDR3 is 15 residues. The CDR3 region is CASSEGTGGSYEQYF. The DNA of the CDR3 is TGTGCCAGCAGTGAAGGGACAGGGGGCTCCTACGAGCAGTACTTC.